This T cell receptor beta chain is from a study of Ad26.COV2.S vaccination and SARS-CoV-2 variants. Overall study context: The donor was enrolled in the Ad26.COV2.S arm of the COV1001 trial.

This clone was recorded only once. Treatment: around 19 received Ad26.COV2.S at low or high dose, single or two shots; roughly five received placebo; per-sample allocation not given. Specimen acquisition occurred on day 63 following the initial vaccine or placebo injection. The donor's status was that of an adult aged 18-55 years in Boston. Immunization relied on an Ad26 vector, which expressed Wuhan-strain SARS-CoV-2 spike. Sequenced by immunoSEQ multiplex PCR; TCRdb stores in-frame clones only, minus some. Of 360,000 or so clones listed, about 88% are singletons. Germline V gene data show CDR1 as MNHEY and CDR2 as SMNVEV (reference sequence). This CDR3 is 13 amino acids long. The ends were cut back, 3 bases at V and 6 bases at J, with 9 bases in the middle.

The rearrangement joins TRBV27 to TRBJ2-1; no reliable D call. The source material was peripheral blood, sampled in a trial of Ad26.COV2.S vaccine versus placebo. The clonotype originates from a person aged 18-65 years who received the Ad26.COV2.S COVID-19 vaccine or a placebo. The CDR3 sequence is CASSLANTNEQFF. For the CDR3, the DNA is TGTGCCAGCAGTTTGGCCAATACCAATGAGCAGTTCTTC.